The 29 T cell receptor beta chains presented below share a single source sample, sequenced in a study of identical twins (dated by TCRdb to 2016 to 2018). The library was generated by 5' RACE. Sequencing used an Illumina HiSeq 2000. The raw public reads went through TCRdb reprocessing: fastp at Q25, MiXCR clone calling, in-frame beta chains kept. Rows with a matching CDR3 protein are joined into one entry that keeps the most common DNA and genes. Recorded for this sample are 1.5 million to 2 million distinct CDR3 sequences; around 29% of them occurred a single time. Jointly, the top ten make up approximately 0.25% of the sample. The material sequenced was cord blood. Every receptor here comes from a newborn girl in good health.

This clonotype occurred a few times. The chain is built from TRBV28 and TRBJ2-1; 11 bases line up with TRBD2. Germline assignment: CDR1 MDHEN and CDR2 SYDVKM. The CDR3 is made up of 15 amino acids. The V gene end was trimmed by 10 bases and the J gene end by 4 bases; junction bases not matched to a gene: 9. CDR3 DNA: TGTGCCACCTATACCGGGACTAGCGGATACAATGAGCAGTTCTTC. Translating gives CATYTGTSGYNEQFF.

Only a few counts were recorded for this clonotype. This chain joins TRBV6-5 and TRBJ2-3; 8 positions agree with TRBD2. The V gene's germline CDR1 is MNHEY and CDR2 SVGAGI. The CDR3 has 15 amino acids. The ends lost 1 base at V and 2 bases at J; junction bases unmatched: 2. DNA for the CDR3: TGTGCCAGCAGTTACTACGGGAGGGCCACAGATACGCAGTATTTT. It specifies CASSYYGRATDTQYF.

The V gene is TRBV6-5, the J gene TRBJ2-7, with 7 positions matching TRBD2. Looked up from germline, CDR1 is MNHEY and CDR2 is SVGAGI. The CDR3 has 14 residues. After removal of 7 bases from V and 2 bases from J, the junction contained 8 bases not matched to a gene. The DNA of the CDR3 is TGTGCCAGCACCACATCCGGACTAGCCTACGAGCAGTACTTC. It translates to CASTTSGLAYEQYF.

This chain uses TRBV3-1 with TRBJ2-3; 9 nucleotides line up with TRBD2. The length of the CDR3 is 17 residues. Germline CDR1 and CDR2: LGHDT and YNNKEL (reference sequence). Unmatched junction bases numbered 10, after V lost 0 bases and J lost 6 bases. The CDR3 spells CASSQDPASGNTDTQYF. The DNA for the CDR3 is TGTGCCAGCAGCCAAGATCCCGCTAGCGGGAATACGGATACGCAGTATTTT.

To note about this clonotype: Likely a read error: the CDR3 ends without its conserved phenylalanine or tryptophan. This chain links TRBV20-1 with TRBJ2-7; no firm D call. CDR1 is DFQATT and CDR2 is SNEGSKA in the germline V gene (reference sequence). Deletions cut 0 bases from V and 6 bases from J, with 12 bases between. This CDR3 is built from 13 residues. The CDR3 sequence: CSARDPRWSEQYL. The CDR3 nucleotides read TGCAGTGCTAGAGATCCCCGGTGGAGCGAGCAGTACTTA.

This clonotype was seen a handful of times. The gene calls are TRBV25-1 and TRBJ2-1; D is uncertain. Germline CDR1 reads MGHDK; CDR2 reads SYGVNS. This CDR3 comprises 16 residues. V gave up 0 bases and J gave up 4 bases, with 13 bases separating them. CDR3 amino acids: CASSEYGRFGYNEQFF. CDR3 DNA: TGTGCCAGCAGTGAATATGGCCGGTTCGGGTACAATGAGCAGTTCTTC.

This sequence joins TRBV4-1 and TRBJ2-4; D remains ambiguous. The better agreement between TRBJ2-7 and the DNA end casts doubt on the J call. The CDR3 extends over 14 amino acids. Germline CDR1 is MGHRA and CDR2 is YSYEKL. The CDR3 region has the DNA TGCGCCAGCAGCCAAGTACTGCCAGCCTACGAGCAGTACTTC. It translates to CASSQVLPAYEQYF.

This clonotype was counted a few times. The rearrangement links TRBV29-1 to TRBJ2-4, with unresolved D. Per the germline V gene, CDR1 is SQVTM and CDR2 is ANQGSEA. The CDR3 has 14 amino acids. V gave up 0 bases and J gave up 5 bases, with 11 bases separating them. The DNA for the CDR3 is TGCAGCGTTGAAGACAGGTTAGGGCAAAACATTCAGTACTTC. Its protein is CSVEDRLGQNIQYF.

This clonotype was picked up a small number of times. CDR3 protein: CASSLAEGRVYGYTF. CDR3 DNA sequence: TGCGCCAGCAGCTTGGCCGAGGGCAGGGTCTATGGCTACACCTTC. This chain links TRBV5-1 with TRBJ1-2, with D possibly matching TRBD1 (5 bases). This CDR3 has 15 amino acids. From germline, CDR1 is SGHRS and CDR2 YFSETQ. The ends were cut back, 0 bases at V and 4 bases at J, with 13 bases in the middle.

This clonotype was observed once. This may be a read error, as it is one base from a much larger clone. This CDR3 is CASSQVASVVSETQFF. The CDR3 nucleotides are TGTGCCAGCAGCCAAGTCGCTAGCGTAGTCAGCGAGACCCAGTTCTTC. J is TRBJ2-1 and V is TRBV3-1; D possibly corresponds to TRBD2 (6 bases). Germline V gene data show CDR1 as LGHDT and CDR2 as YNNKEL (reference sequence). Trimming cost V 1 base and J 13 bases, with 23 bases left between them. The CDR3 totals 16 residues.

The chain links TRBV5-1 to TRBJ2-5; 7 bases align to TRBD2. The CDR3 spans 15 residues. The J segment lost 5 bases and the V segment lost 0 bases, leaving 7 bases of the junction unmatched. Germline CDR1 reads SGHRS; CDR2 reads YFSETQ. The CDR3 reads CASSLGSGVLETQYF. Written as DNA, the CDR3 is TGCGCCAGCAGCTTGGGCAGCGGGGTTCTGGAGACCCAGTACTTC.

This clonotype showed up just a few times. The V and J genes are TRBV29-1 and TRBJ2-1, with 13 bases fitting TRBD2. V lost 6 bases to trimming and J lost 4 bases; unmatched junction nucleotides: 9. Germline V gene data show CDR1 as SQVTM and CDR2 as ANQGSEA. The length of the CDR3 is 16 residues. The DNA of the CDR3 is TGCAGCGTCTCAGGACTAGCGGGAGCTCCTTACAATGAGCAGTTCTTC. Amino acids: CSVSGLAGAPYNEQFF.

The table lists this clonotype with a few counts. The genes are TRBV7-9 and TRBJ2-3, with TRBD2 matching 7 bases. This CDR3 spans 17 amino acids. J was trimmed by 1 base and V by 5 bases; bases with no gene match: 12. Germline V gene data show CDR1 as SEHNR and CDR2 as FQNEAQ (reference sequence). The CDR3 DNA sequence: TGTGCCAGCAGCGGGCGGACTAGAAGTCAGCGCACAGATACGCAGTATTTT. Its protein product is CASSGRTRSQRTDTQYF.

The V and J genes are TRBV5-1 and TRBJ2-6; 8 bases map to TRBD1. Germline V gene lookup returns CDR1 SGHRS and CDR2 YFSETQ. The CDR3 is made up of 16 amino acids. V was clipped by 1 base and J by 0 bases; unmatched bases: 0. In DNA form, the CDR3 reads TGCGCCAGCAGCTTGACAGGGGGCTCTGGGGCCAACGTCCTGACTTTC. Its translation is CASSLTGGSGANVLTF.

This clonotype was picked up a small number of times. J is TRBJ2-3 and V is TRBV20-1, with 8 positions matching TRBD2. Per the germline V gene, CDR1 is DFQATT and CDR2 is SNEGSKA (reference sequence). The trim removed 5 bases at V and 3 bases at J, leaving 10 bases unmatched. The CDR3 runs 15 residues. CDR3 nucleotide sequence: TGCAGTGCTCTGAGCGGGGGAGGTCCGACAGATACGCAGTATTTT. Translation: CSALSGGGPTDTQYF.

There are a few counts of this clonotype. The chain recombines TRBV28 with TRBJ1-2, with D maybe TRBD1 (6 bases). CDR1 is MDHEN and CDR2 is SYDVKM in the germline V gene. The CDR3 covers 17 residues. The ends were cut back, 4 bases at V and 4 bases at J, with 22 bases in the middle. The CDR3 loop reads CASSYPSDGGRIYGYTF. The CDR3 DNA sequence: TGTGCCAGCAGTTACCCTTCCGACGGGGGGCGCATCTATGGCTACACCTTC.

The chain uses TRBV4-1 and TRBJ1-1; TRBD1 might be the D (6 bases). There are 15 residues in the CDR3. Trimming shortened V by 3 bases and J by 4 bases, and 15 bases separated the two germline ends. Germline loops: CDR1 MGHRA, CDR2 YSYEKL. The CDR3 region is CASSQVGGRTTEAFF. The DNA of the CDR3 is TGCGCCAGCAGCCAGGTGGGGGGGCGAACCACTGAAGCTTTCTTT.

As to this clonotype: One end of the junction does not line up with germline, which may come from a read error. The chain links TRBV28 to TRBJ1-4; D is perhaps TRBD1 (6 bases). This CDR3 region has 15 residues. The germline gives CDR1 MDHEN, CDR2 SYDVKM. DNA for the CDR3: TGTTCCAGCAGTTCCGCAGGGGCGGGTAATGAAAAACTGTTTTTT. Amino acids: CSSSSAGAGNEKLFF.

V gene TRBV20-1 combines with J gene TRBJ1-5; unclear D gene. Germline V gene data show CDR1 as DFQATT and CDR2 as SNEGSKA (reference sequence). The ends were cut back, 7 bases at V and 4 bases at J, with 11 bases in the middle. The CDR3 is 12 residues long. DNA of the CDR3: TGCAGTGTGAGGCCGGTAAATCAGCCCCAGCATTTT. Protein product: CSVRPVNQPQHF.

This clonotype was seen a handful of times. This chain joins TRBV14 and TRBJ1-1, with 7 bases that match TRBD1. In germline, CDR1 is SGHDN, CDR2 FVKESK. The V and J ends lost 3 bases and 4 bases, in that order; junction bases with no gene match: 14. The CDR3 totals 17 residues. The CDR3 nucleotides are TGTGCCAGCAGCCAGGATCGGTACAGGGGCGCATCCACTGAAGCTTTCTTT. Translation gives CASSQDRYRGASTEAFF.

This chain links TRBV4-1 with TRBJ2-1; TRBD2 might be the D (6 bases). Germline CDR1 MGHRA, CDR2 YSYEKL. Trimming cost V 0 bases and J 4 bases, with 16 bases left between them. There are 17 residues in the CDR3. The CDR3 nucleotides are TGCGCCAGCAGCCAAGATCTGTGGGGAGGTGGGTACAATGAGCAGTTCTTC. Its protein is CASSQDLWGGGYNEQFF.

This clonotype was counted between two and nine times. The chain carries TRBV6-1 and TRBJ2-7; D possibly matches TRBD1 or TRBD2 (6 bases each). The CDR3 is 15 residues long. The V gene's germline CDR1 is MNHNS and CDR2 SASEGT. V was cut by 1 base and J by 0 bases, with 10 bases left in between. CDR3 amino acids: CASSEEQGGSYEQYF. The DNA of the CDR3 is TGTGCCAGCAGTGAAGAACAGGGAGGCTCCTACGAGCAGTACTTC.

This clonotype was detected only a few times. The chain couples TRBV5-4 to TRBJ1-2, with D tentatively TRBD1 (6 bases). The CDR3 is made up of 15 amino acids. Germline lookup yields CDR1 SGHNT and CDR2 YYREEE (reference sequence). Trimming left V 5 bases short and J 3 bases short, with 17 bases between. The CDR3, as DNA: TGTGCCAGCAGGGCCGGGACAAGAATTGACTATGGCTACACCTTC. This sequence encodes CASRAGTRIDYGYTF.

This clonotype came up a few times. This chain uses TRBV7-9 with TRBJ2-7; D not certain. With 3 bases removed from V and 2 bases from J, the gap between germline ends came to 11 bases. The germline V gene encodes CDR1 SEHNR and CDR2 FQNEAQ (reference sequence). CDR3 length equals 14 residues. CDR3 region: CASSLGYGAYEQYF. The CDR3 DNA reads TGTGCCAGCAGCTTGGGCTATGGGGCCTACGAGCAGTACTTC.

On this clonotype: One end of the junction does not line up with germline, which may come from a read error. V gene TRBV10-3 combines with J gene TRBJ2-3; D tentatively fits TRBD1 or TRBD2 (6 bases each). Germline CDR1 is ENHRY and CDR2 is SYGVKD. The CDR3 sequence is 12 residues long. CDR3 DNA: TGTGCCATCATGGGGGGCACAGATGCGCAGTATTTT. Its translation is CAIMGGTDAQYF.

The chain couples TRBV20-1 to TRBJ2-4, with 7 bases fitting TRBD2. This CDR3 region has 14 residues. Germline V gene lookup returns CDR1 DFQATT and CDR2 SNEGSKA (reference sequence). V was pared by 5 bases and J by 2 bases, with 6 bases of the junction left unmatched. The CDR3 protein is CSAGLADTKNIQYF. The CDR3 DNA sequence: TGCAGTGCTGGGCTAGCGGATACCAAAAACATTCAGTACTTC.

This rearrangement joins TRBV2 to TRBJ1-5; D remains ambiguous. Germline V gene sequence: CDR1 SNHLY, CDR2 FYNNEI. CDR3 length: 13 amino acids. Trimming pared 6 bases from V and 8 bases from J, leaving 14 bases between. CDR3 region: CASRTSPPKPQHF. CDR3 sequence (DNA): TGTGCCAGCAGGACTAGTCCCCCTAAGCCCCAGCATTTT. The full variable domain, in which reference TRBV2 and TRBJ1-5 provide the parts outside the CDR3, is EPEVTQTPSHQVTQMGQEVILRCVPISNHLYFYWYRQILGQKVEFLVSFYNNEISEKSEIFDDQFSVERPDGSNFTLKIRSTKLEDSAMYFCASRTSPPKPQHFGDGTRLSIL.

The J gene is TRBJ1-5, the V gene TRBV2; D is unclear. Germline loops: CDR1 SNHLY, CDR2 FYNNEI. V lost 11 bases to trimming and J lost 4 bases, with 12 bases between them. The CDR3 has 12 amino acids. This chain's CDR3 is CAEGGLNQPQHF. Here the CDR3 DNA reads TGTGCCGAAGGCGGCTTAAATCAGCCCCAGCATTTT.

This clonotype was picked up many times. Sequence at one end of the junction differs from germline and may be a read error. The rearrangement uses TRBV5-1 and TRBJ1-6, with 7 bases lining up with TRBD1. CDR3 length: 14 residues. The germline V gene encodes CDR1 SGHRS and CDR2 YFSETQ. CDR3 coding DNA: TGTGCCAGCAGCTTAGGACAGGCCAATTCACCCCTCCACTTT. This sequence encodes CASSLGQANSPLHF. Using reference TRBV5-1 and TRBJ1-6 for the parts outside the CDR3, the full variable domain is KAGVTQTPRYLIKTRGQQVTLSCSPISGHRSVSWYQQTPGQGLQFLFEYFSETQRNKGNFPGRFSGRQFSNSRSEMNVSTLELGDSALYLCASSLGQANSPLHFGNGTRLTVT.